This T cell receptor (beta chain) was observed in a study of T cells in Graves' hyperthyroidism and ophthalmopathy. Patients having uncontrolled infection, another autoimmune disease, pregnancy or lactation were not included. Fresh 10 ml peripheral blood yielded PBMCs. This clonotype has a count of ten or more. Amplification yielded TCR beta CDR3 regions, with RNA transcripts as the source. Primed by the HTBI set, a first-round RT-PCR was run on the TCR CDR3. TCRdb re-analysed the multiplex PCR reads in MiXCR, keeping a single row per CDR3 protein. The sample shows under 450,000 distinct CDR3 sequences, about a sixth of them seen only once. Germline V lookup: CDR1 SQVTM, CDR2 ANQGSEA. The CDR3 runs 12 residues. V was pared by 0 bases and J by 9 bases, with 9 bases between.

The receptor was isolated from a woman aged 18-29 years with Graves' hyperthyroidism. The gene calls are TRBV29-1 and TRBJ2-1; D perhaps matches TRBD1 (5 bases). Sequences were obtained from blood. The CDR3, as DNA: TGCAGCGTTGAAGAAGTAGGGGTTGAGCAGTTCTTC. Amino acids: CSVEEVGVEQFF.